This T cell receptor (beta chain) appears in the sequencing data of a study of OX40 agonist ivuxolimab in advanced cancers. CDR3 length: 10 residues. Germline V lookup: CDR1 GTSNPN, CDR2 SVGIG (reference sequence). V lost 1 base and J 5 bases, leaving 2 bases between the germline ends. The assay was immunoSEQ multiplex PCR, and TCRdb's table has in-frame clones only and misses some. This table has tens of thousands of clones, 88% appearing once. V is TRBV30 and J is TRBJ2-5; D is unresolved. The source was CD4+ or CD8+ T cells sorted from blood, collected in a trial of the OX40 agonist ivuxolimab. The sequence came from an adult with an advanced solid tumor such as melanoma, head and neck, liver or kidney cancer. Written as DNA, the CDR3 is TGTGCCTGGAGTGGCGAGACCCAGTACTTC. Translation: CAWSGETQYF.